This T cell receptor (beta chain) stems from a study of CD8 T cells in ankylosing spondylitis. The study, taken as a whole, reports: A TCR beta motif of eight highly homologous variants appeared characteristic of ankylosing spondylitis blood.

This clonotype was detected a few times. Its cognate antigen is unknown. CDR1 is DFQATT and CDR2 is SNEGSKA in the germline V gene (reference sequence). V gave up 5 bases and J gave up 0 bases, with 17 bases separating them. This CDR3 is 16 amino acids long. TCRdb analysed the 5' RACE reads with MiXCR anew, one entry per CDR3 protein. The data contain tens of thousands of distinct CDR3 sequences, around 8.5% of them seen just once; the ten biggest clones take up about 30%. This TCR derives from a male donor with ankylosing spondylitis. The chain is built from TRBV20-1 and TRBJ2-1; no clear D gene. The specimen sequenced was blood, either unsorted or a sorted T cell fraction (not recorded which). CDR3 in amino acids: CSAPLYRVPSYNEQFF. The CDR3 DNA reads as TGCAGTGCTCCTTTATATAGGGTCCCCTCCTACAATGAGCAGTTCTTC.